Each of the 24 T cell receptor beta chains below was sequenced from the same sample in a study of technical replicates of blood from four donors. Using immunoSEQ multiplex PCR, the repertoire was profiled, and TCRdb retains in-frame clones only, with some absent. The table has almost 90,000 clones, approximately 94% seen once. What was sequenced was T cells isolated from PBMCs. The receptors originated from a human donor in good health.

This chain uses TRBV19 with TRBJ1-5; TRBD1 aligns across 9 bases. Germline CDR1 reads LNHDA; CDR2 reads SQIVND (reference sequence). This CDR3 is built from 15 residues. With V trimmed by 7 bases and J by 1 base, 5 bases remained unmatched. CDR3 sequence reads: CASKWGTGSNQPQHF. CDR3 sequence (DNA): TGTGCCAGTAAGTGGGGGACAGGGAGCAATCAGCCCCAGCATTTT.

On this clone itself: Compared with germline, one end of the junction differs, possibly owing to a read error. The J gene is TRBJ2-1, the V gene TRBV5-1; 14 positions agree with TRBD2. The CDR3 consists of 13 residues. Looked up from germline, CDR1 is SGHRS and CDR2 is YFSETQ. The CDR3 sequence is CASSSGLAGEEVF. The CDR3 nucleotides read TGCGCCAGCAGCTCGGGACTAGCGGGAGAAGAGGTCTTC.

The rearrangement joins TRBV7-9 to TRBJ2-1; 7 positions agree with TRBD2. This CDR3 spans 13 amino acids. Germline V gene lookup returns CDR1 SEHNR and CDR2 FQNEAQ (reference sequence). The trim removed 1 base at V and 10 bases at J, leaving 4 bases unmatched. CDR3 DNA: TGTGCCAGCAGCTTAGTTGGGCGGGGGGAGCAGTTCTTC. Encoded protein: CASSLVGRGEQFF. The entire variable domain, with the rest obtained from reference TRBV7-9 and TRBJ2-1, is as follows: DTGVSQNPRHKITKRGQNVTFRCDPISEHNRLYWYRQTLGQGPEFLTYFQNEAQLEKSRLLSDRFSAERPKGSFSTLEIQRTEQGDSAMYLCASSLVGRGEQFFGPGTRLTVL.

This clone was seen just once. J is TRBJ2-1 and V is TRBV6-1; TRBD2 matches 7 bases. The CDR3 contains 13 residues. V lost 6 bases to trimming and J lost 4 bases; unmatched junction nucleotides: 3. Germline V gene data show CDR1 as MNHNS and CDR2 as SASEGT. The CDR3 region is CASRASGYNEQFF. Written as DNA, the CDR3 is TGTGCCAGCAGGGCTAGCGGATACAATGAGCAGTTCTTC.

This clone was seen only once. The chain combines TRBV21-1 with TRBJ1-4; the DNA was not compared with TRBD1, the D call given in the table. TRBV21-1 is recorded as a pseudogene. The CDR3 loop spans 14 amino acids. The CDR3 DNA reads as TGTGCCAGCAGCACGAGAAGGGGGCGGGAAAAACTGTTTTTT. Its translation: CASSTRRGREKLFF.

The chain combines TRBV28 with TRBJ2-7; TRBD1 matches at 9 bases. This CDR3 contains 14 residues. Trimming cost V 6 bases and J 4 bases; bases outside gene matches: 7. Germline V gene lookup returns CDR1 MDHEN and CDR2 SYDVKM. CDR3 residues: CASSPGQGGYEQYF. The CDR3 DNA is TGTGCCAGCAGCCCGGGACAGGGTGGATACGAGCAGTACTTC.

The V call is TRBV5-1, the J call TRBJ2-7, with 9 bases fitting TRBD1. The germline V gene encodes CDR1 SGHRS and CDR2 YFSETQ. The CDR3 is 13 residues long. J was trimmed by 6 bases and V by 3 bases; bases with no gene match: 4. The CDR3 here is CASSWDRASEQYF. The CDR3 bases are TGCGCCAGCAGCTGGGACAGGGCTTCCGAGCAGTACTTC. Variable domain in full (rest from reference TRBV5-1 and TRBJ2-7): KAGVTQTPRYLIKTRGQQVTLSCSPISGHRSVSWYQQTPGQGLQFLFEYFSETQRNKGNFPGRFSGRQFSNSRSEMNVSTLELGDSALYLCASSWDRASEQYFGPGTRLTVT.

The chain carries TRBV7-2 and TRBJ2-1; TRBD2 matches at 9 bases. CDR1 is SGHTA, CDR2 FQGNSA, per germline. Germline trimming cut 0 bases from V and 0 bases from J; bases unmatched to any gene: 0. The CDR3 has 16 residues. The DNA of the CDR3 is TGTGCCAGCAGCTTAGCTAGCGGGAGCTCCTACAATGAGCAGTTCTTC. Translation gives CASSLASGSSYNEQFF.

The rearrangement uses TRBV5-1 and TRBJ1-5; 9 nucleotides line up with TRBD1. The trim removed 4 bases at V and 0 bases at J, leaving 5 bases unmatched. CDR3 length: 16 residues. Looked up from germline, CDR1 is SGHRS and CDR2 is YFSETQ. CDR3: CASSPGTGYSNQPQHF. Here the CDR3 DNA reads TGCGCCAGCAGCCCGGGGACAGGGTATAGCAATCAGCCCCAGCATTTT.

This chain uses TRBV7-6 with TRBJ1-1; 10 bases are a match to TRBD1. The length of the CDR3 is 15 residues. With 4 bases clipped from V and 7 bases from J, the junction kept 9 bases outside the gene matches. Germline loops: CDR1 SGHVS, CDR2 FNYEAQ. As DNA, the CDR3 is TGTGCCAGCAGCTCCCCCGGGACAGGGGCCCTTGAAGCTTTCTTT. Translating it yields CASSSPGTGALEAFF.

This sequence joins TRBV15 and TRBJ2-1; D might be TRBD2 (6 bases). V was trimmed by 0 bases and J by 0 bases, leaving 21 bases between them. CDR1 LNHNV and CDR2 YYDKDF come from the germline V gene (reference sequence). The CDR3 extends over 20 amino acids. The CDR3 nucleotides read TGTGCCACCAGCAGAGACTCCTATTCGTATGGGGGGAGCTCCTACAATGAGCAGTTCTTC. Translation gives CATSRDSYSYGGSSYNEQFF.

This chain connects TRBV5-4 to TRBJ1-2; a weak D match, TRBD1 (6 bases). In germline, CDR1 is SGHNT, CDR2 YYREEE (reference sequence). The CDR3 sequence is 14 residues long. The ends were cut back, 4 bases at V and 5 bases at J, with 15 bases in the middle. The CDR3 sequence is CASSNDQGPYGYTF. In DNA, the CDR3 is TGTGCCAGCAGCAACGACCAGGGGCCTTATGGCTACACCTTC.

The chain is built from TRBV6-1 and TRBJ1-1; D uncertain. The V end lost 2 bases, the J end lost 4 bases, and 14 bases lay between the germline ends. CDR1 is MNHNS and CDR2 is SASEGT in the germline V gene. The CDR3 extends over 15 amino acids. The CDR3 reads CASSEPPTSGTEAFF. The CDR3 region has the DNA TGTGCCAGCAGTGAACCACCGACTTCGGGCACTGAAGCTTTCTTT.

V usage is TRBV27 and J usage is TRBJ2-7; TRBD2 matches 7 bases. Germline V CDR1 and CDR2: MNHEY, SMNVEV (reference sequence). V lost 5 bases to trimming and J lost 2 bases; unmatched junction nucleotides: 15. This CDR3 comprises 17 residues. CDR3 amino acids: CASSPLVAGPTAYEQYF. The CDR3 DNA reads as TGTGCCAGCAGTCCGTTAGTAGCGGGCCCTACTGCCTACGAGCAGTACTTC.

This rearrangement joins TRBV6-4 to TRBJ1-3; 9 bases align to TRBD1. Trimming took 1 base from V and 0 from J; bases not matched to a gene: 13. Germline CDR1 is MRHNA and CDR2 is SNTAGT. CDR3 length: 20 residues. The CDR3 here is CASSDFRDRAPTSSGNTIYF. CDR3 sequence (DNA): TGTGCCAGCAGTGACTTCCGGGACAGGGCCCCTACCAGCTCTGGAAACACCATATATTTT.

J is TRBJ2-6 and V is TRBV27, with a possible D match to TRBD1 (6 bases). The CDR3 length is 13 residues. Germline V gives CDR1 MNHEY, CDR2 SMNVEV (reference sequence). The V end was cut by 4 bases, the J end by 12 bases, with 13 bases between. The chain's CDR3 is CASSSGTLAVLTF. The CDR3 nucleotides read TGTGCCAGCAGTTCAGGGACATTGGCCGTCCTGACTTTC. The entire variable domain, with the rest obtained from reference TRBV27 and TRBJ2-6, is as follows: EAQVTQNPRYLITVTGKKLTVTCSQNMNHEYMSWYRQDPGLGLRQIYYSMNVEVTDKGDVPEGYKVSRKEKRNFPLILESPSPNQTSLYFCASSSGTLAVLTFGAGSRLTVL.

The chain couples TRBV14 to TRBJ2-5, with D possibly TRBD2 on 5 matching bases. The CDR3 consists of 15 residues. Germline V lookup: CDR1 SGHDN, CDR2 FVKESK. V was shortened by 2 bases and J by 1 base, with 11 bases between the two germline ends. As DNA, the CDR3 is TGTGCCAGCAGCCAACGCATTCGGGGCCAAGAGACCCAGTACTTC. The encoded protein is CASSQRIRGQETQYF.

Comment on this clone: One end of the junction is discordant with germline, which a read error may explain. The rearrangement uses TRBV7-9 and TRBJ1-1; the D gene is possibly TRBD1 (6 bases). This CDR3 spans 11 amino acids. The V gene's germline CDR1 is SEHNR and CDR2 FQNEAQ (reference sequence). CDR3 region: CASSFPGHLGF. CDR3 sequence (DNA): TGTGCCAGCAGCTTCCCGGGACACCTCGGATTT.

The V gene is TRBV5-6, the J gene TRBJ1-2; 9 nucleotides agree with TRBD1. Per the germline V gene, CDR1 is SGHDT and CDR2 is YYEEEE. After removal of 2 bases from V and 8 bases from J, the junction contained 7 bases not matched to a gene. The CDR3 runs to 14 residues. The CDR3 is CASSLQGASRGYTF. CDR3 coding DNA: TGTGCCAGCAGCTTACAGGGGGCATCTCGGGGCTACACCTTC. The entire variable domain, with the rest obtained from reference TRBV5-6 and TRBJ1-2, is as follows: DAGVTQSPTHLIKTRGQQVTLRCSPKSGHDTVSWYQQALGQGPQFIFQYYEEEERQRGNFPDRFSGHQFPNYSSELNVNALLLGDSALYLCASSLQGASRGYTFGSGTRLTVV.

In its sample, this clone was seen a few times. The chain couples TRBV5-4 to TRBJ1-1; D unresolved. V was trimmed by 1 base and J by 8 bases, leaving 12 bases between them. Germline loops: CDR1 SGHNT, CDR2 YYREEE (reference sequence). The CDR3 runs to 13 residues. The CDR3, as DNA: TGTGCCAGCAGCTTGCCAGGCCCTCAGGAAGCTTTCTTT. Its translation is CASSLPGPQEAFF.

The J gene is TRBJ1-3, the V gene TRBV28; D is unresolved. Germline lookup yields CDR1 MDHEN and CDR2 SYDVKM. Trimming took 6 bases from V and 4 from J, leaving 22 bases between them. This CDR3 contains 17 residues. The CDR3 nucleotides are TGTGCCAGCAGCCGACCCCCTGGACTACCAGTAGGAAACACCATATATTTT. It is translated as CASSRPPGLPVGNTIYF.

In DNA form, the CDR3 reads TGTGCCAGCAGTCCTCGGACTAGCAGGCATACGCAGTATTTT. It is translated as CASSPRTSRHTQYF. The chain joins TRBV27 to TRBJ2-3, with 8 bases identical to TRBD2. The CDR3 has 14 amino acids. The germline CDR1 and CDR2 sequences are MNHEY and SMNVEV (reference sequence). Germline trimming cut 5 bases from V and 7 bases from J; bases unmatched to any gene: 8.

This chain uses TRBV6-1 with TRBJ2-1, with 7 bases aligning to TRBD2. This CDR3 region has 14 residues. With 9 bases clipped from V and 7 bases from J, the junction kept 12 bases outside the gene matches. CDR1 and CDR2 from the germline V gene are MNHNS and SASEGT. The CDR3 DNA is TGTGCCAGTGTCGGGGACTACTACACGAATGAGCAGTTCTTC. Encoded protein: CASVGDYYTNEQFF.

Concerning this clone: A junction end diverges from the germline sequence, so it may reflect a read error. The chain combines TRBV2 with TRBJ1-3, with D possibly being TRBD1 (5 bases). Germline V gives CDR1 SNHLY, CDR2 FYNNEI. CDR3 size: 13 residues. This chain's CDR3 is CGSQEYSGNTIYF. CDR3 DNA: TGCGGTTCACAGGAGTACTCTGGAAACACCATATATTTT.